Described below is a single T cell receptor beta chain sequence and its context. Its antigen is unknown. The sample belongs to a study of cytomegalovirus exposure and HLA in healthy donors. Study-wide findings and caveats: A later analysis linked a missense DCLRE1C variant to TCR beta V- and J-gene trimming. It was in a later analysis that TCR association rates were seen to vary by HLA locus, highest for DRB1 and lowest for HLA-C.

Trimming removed 0 bases from V and 7 bases from J; junction bases left unmatched: 6. The CDR3 sequence is 15 residues long. Germline CDR1 reads SGHRS; CDR2 reads YFSETQ. Researchers ran the PCR with 60 Vbeta and 13 Jbeta primers. The assay was immunoSEQ multiplex PCR, and TCRdb's table has in-frame clones only and misses some. Here the sample table reports 35,000 to 45,000 clones. The sample was PBMCs. This sequence was found in a man aged 25-45 years in good health and CMV-seronegative. The J gene is TRBJ2-3, the V gene TRBV5-1; TRBD2 matches 9 bases. CDR3 loop: CASSLDSGSINTQYF. Written as DNA, the CDR3 is TGCGCCAGCAGCTTGGATAGCGGGAGTATAAATACGCAGTATTTT. The variable domain in full, with the rest retrieved from reference TRBV5-1 and TRBJ2-3, is KAGVTQTPRYLIKTRGQQVTLSCSPISGHRSVSWYQQTPGQGLQFLFEYFSETQRNKGNFPGRFSGRQFSNSRSEMNVSTLELGDSALYLCASSLDSGSINTQYFGPGTRLTVL.